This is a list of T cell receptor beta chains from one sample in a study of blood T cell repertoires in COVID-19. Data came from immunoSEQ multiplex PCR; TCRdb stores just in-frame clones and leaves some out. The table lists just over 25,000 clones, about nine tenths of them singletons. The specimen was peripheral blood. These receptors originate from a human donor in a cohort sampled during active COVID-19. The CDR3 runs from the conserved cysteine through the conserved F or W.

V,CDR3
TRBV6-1,CASSEAMGLYEQYF
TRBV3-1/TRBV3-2,CASRLQGDYGYTF
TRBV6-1,CASSALRAGGFTDTQYF
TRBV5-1,CASSLRGQRNTEAFF
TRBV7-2,CASSSRQAQGEQYF
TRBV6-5,CASSYLGTGNGYTF
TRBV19,CASSISGRAGFTDTQYF
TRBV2,CASKIGANTEAFF
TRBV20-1,CSASPLSWTGTQPQHF
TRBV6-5,CASTAPTSGGTHF
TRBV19,CASSPVQGSTEAFF
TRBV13,CASSSRTSGGKIAYQETQYF
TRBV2,CASKGRGNQPQHF
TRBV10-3,CAIRDGTSGRGHEQFF
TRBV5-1,CASSEGAGTEAFF